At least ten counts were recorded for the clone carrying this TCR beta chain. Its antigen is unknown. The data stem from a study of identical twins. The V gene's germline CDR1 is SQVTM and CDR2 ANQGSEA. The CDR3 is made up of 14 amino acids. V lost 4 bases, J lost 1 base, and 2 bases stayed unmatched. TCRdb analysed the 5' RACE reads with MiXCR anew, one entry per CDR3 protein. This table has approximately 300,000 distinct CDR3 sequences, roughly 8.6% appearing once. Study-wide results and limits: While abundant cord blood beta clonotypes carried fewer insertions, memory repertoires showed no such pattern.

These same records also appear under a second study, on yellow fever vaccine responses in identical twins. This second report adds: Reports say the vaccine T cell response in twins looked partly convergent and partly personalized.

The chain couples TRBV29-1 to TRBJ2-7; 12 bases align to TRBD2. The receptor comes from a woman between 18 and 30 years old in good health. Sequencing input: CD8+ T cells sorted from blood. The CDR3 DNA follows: TGCAGCGTTGGAGGACTAGCGGGGTCCTACGAGCAGTACTTC. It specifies CSVGGLAGSYEQYF.